Each of the 17 T cell receptor beta chains below was sequenced from the same sample in a study of T cell responses to AZD1222 COVID-19 vaccine (dated by TCRdb to the early 2020s). The library was prepared using the immunoSEQ multiplex PCR assay. TCRdb took over this immuneACCESS table, retaining in-frame rearrangements with V and J assigned. Such tables are incomplete; in checked studies, under half of the missing clones stem from an unresolved V gene, and the remainder is unexplained. The sample table shows approximately 180,000 clones, and 85% to 90% are seen once. The ten largest clonotypes hold 25% to 30% of the sample. Taken with the paper, the label for time point translates to: about 28 days (+/-7) after the second vaccine dose. This sample comprised peripheral blood, obtained 28 days after the second AZD1222 dose. All receptors come from an adult who received the AZD1222 COVID-19 vaccine.

This clone was found a few times. The rearrangement links TRBV10-3 to TRBJ2-1; TRBD2 matches 7 bases. Germline V gives CDR1 ENHRY, CDR2 SYGVKD. This CDR3 has 13 residues. The ends lost 6 bases at V and 9 bases at J; junction bases unmatched: 8. The CDR3 DNA reads as TGTGCCATCAGCGCTAGCTCTAGCGGTGAGCAGTTCTTC. Amino acids: CAISASSSGEQFF.

The CDR3 nucleotides are TGTGCCAGCAGTGACTCGGAGGGAGGCAATTCACCCCTCCACTTT. It codes for CASSDSEGGNSPLHF. The rearrangement links TRBV6-4 to TRBJ1-6, with D unclear. This CDR3 has 15 residues. Trimming pared 0 bases from V and 7 bases from J, leaving 10 bases between. CDR1 and CDR2 from the germline V gene are MRHNA and SNTAGT.

This clone was seen a handful of times. The chain combines TRBV6-2 or TRBV6-3 with TRBJ1-1, with D tentatively TRBD1 (5 bases). Trimming shortened V by 5 bases and J by 5 bases, and 18 bases separated the two germline ends. The CDR3 runs 15 residues. Per the germline V gene, CDR1 is MNHEY and CDR2 is SVGEGT. CDR3 in DNA: TGTGCCAGCAGTGACTTCGTGGGGGGGAGGACTGAAGCTTTCTTT. It is translated as CASSDFVGGRTEAFF.

A single count supports this clone. The rearrangement uses TRBV7-3 and TRBJ2-3; perhaps TRBD2 as D (5 bases). Trimming removed 0 bases from V and 5 bases from J, with 6 bases in between. The CDR3 is 13 amino acids. The V gene's germline CDR1 is SGHTA and CDR2 FQGTGA. The CDR3 region is CASSLTREDTQYF. For the CDR3, the DNA is TGTGCCAGCAGCTTAACACGGGAAGATACGCAGTATTTT.

This clone was seen only once. The chain joins TRBV28 to TRBJ2-3, with D maybe TRBD2 (5 bases). Germline V CDR1 and CDR2: MDHEN, SYDVKM. Between the trimmed V and J ends, which lost 11 bases and 3 bases, there was a span of 21 bases. The CDR3 spans 15 residues. CDR3 protein: CAGSQEKGQTDTQYF. The CDR3 nucleotides read TGTGCCGGGAGTCAGGAGAAGGGCCAGACAGATACGCAGTATTTT.

J is TRBJ2-2 and V is TRBV7-2; unclear D gene. CDR1 is SGHTA and CDR2 is FQGNSA in the germline V gene. The V end was cut by 2 bases, the J end by 7 bases, with 8 bases between. This CDR3 has 13 residues. CDR3 sequence reads: CASSLLQIGELFF. The DNA for the CDR3 is TGTGCCAGCAGCTTACTGCAGATCGGGGAGCTGTTTTTT.

The genes are TRBV24-1 and TRBJ1-5; no firm D call. The length of the CDR3 is 15 residues. The V gene's germline CDR1 is KGHDR and CDR2 SFDVKD. V lost 4 bases, J lost 2 bases, and 11 bases lay in between. Here the CDR3 DNA reads TGTGCCACCAGTGAAGGAATTTTCGGCAATCAGCCCCAGCATTTT. It encodes CATSEGIFGNQPQHF.

The gene calls are TRBV4-2 and TRBJ2-7; TRBD2 aligns across 10 bases. The V and J ends lost 0 bases and 4 bases, in that order; junction bases with no gene match: 9. Germline CDR1 and CDR2: LGHNA and YNFKEQ. The CDR3 runs 17 residues. The CDR3 protein is CASSQETGSSGRYEQYF. CDR3 nucleotides: TGTGCCAGCAGCCAAGAGACGGGAAGTAGCGGGAGGTACGAGCAGTACTTC.

The V gene is TRBV11-2, the J gene TRBJ2-7; a weak D match, TRBD2 (7 bases). V was clipped by 5 bases and J by 5 bases, with 16 bases between them. Per germline, CDR1 SGHAT and CDR2 FQNNGV. The length of the CDR3 is 14 residues. CDR3 region: CASSPMGGLDEQYF. The CDR3 DNA reads as TGTGCCAGCAGCCCAATGGGGGGGCTAGACGAGCAGTACTTC.

The chain combines TRBV5-1 with TRBJ1-1, with 10 bases lining up with TRBD1. With 2 bases clipped from V and 0 bases from J, the junction kept 4 bases outside the gene matches. In germline, CDR1 is SGHRS, CDR2 YFSETQ. This CDR3 spans 16 amino acids. The CDR3 is CASSFGTGVMNTEAFF. For the CDR3, the DNA is TGCGCCAGCAGCTTCGGGACAGGGGTTATGAACACTGAAGCTTTCTTT.

The rearrangement joins TRBV18 to TRBJ1-1, with D tentatively TRBD1 (6 bases). This CDR3 has 13 residues. Trimming pared 2 bases from V and 6 bases from J, leaving 10 bases between. Germline-derived CDR1 and CDR2 are KGHSH and LQKENI. The CDR3 sequence is CASSPEQGSEAFF. The CDR3 region has the DNA TGTGCCAGCTCACCAGAACAGGGCTCTGAAGCTTTCTTT.

The chain joins TRBV5-4 to TRBJ2-7; the D is unclear. Looked up from germline, CDR1 is SGHNT and CDR2 is YYREEE (reference sequence). The CDR3 has 16 amino acids. Trimming stripped 0 bases from V and 1 base from J, with 14 bases between. The CDR3 spells CASSLGSSVISYEQYF. CDR3 DNA: TGTGCCAGCAGCTTGGGAAGCAGCGTGATTTCCTACGAGCAGTACTTC. The variable domain in full, completed from reference TRBV5-4 and TRBJ2-7, reads ETGVTQSPTHLIKTRGQQVTLRCSSQSGHNTVSWYQQALGQGPQFIFQYYREEENGRGNFPPRFSGLQFPNYSSELNVNALELDDSALYLCASSLGSSVISYEQYFGPGTRLTVT.

The genes are TRBV7-9 and TRBJ2-7; 7 bases are a match to TRBD1. Germline CDR1 is SEHNR and CDR2 is FQNEAQ (reference sequence). This CDR3 is built from 14 residues. Trimming removed 2 bases from V and 5 bases from J; junction bases left unmatched: 6. The DNA of the CDR3 is TGTGCCAGCAGCTTAAGTCAGGGGGTGGACGAGCAGTACTTC. Its protein product is CASSLSQGVDEQYF. Supplemented by reference TRBV7-9 and TRBJ2-7, the full variable domain reads DTGVSQNPRHKITKRGQNVTFRCDPISEHNRLYWYRQTLGQGPEFLTYFQNEAQLEKSRLLSDRFSAERPKGSFSTLEIQRTEQGDSAMYLCASSLSQGVDEQYFGPGTRLTVT.

The chain links TRBV11-3 to TRBJ2-1; TRBD1 agrees at 7 bases. The CDR3 is 16 residues long. V was clipped by 1 base and J by 4 bases; unmatched bases: 7. Germline CDR1 reads SGHNT; CDR2 reads YENEEA. CDR3 coding DNA: TGTGCCAGCAGCTTAGGTGGGACAGTAGGGTACAATGAGCAGTTCTTC. Translating it yields CASSLGGTVGYNEQFF.

The V call is TRBV24-1, the J call TRBJ1-2; 7 bases match TRBD1. CDR1 KGHDR and CDR2 SFDVKD come from the germline V gene. The CDR3 is 12 residues long. The junction had 4 bases not matched to a gene; V was cut back by 7 bases and J by 6 bases. The DNA for the CDR3 is TGTGCCACCAGCGGGACAGTGGATGGCTACACCTTC. Amino acid sequence: CATSGTVDGYTF.

The chain joins TRBV7-3 to TRBJ2-7; D is perhaps TRBD1 (6 bases). V shed 5 bases and J shed 5 bases, with 22 bases lying between them. The CDR3 length is 16 residues. Germline assignment: CDR1 SGHTA and CDR2 FQGTGA. CDR3 bases: TGTGCCAGCAGCCAACGGGGTGGACAGAATTTTGACGAGCAGTACTTC. It translates to CASSQRGGQNFDEQYF.

The chain recombines TRBV11-2 with TRBJ2-7; no clear D. The CDR3 spans 14 residues. The ends were cut back, 1 base at V and 2 bases at J, with 9 bases in the middle. From germline, CDR1 is SGHAT and CDR2 FQNNGV. The CDR3 DNA reads TGTGCCAGCAGCTTAGGGCGGATGACCTACGAGCAGTACTTC. It encodes CASSLGRMTYEQYF.